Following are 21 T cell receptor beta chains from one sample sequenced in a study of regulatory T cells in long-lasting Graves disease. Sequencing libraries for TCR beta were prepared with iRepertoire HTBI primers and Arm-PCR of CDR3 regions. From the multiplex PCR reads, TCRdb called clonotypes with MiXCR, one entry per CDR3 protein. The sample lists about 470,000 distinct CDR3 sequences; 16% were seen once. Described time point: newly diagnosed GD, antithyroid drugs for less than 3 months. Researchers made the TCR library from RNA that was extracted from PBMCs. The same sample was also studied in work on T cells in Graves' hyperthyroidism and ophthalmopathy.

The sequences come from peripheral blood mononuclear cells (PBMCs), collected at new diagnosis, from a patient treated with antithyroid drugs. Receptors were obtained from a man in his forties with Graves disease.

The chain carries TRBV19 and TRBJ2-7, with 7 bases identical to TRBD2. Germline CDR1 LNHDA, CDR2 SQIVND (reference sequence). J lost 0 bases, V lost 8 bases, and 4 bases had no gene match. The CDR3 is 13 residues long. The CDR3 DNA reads TGTGCCAGTGCGCGGGAGAGCTCCTACGAGCAGTACTTC. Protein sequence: CASARESSYEQYF.

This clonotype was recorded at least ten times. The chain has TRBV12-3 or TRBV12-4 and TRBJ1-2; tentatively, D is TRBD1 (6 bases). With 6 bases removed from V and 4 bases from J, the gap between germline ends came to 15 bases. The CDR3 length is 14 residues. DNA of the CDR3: TGTGCCAGCAGCCGGGGGGGGCTCGGCTATGGCTACACCTTC. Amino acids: CASSRGGLGYGYTF.

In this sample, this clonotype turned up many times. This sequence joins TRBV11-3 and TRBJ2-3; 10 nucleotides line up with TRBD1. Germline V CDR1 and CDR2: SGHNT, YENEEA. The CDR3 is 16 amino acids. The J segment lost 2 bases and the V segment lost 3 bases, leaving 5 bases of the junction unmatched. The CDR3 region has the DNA TGTGCCAGCAGCTTGGGACAGGGGATGGACACAGATACGCAGTATTTT. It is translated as CASSLGQGMDTDTQYF.

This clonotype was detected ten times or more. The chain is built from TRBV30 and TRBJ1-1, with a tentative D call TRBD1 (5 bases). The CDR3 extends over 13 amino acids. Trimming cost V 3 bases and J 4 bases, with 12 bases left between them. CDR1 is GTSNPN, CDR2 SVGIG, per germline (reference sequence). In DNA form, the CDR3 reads TGTGCCTGGAGCCAGGGCGTCGGCACTGAAGCTTTCTTT. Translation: CAWSQGVGTEAFF. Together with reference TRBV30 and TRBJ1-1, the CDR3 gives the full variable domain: SQTIHQWPATLVQPVGSPLSLECTVEGTSNPNLYWYRQAAGRGLQLLFYSVGIGQISSEVPQNLSASRPQDRQFILSSKKLLLSDSGFYLCAWSQGVGTEAFFGQGTRLTVV.

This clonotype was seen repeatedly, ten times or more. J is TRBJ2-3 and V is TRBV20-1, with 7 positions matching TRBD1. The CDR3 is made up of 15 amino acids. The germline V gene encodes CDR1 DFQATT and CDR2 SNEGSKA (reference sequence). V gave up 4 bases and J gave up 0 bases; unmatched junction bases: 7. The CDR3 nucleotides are TGCAGTGCTAAGAGTAACAGGGGAAGCACAGATACGCAGTATTTT. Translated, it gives CSAKSNRGSTDTQYF.

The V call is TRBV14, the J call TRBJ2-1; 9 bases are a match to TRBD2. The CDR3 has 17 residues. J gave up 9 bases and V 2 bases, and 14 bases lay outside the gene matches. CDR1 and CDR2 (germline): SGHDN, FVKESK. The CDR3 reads CASSQSRHAGGPGEQFF. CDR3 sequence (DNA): TGTGCCAGCAGCCAATCCCGACACGCGGGAGGGCCGGGTGAGCAGTTCTTC.

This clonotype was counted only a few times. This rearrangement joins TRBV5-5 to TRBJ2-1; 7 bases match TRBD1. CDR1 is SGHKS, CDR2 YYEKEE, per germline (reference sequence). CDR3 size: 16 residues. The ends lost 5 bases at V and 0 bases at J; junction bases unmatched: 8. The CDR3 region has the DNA TGTGCCAGCAGTATCGGACAGGACAGCTCCTACAATGAGCAGTTCTTC. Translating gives CASSIGQDSSYNEQFF.

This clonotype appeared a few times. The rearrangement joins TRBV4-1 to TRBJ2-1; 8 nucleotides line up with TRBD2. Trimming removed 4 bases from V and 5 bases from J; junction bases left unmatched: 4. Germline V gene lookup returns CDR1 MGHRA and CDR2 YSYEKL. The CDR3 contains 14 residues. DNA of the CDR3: TGCGCCAGCAGCCGGGGACTAGACAACAATGAGCAGTTCTTC. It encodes CASSRGLDNNEQFF.

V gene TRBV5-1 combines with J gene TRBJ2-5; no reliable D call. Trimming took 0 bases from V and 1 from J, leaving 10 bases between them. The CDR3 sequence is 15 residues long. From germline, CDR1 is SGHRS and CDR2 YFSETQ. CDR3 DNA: TGCGCCAGCAGCTTGGCAGGTCCGACCCAAGAGACCCAGTACTTC. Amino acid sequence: CASSLAGPTQETQYF. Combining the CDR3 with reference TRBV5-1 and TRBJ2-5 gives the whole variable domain KAGVTQTPRYLIKTRGQQVTLSCSPISGHRSVSWYQQTPGQGLQFLFEYFSETQRNKGNFPGRFSGRQFSNSRSEMNVSTLELGDSALYLCASSLAGPTQETQYFGPGTRLLVL.

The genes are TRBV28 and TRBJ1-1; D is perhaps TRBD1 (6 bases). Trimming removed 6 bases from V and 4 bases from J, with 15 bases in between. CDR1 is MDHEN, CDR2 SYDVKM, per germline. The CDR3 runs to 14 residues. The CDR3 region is CASRGGGAGTEAFF. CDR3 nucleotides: TGTGCCAGCAGGGGCGGGGGCGCAGGCACTGAAGCTTTCTTT.

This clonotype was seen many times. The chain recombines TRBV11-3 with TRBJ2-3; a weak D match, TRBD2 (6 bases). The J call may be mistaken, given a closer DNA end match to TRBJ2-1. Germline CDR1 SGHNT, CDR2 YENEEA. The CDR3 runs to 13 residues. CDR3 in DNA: TGTGCCAGCAGCTTAGACCGGGGAGGTGAGCAGTTCTTC. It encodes CASSLDRGGEQFF.

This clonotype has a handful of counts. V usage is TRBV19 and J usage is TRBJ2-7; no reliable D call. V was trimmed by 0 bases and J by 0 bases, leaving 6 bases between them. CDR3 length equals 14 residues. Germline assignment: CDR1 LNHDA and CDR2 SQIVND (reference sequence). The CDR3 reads CASSIDKASYEQYF. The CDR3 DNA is TGTGCCAGTAGTATAGACAAGGCCTCCTACGAGCAGTACTTC.

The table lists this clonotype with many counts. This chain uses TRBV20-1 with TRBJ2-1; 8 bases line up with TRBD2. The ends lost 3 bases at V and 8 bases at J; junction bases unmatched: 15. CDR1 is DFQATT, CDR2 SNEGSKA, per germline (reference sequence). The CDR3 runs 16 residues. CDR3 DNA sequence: TGCAGTGCTAGGTTCACCGGGAGGGCCTTCCCCCATGAGCAGTTCTTC. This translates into CSARFTGRAFPHEQFF.

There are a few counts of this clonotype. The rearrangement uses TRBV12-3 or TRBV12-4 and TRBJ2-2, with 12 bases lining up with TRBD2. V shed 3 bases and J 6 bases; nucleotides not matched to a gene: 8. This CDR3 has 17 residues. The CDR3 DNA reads TGTGCCAGCAGTTTTCTAGCGGGAGGGCCGGGACCCGGGGAGCTGTTTTTT. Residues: CASSFLAGGPGPGELFF.

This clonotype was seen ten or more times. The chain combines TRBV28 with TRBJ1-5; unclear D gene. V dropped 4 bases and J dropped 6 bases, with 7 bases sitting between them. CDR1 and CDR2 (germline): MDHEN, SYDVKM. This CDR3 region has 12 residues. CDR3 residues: CASSSDFQPQHF. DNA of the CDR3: TGTGCCAGCAGTTCCGACTTTCAGCCCCAGCATTTT.

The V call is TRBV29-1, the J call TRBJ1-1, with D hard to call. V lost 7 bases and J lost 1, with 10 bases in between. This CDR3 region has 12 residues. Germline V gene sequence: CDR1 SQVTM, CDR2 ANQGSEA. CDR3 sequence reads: CSGRRPNTEAFF. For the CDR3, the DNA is TGCAGCGGTCGTAGACCGAACACTGAAGCTTTCTTT.

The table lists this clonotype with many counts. Here the CDR3 reads CASTSIAWTASYEQYF. The CDR3 DNA sequence: TGTGCCAGCACCTCAATTGCGTGGACAGCATCCTACGAGCAGTACTTC. The V and J genes are TRBV11-2 and TRBJ2-7; D might be TRBD1 (6 bases). The V end lost 7 bases, the J end lost 1 base, and 20 bases lay between the germline ends. Germline V gives CDR1 SGHAT, CDR2 FQNNGV. The CDR3 has 16 amino acids.

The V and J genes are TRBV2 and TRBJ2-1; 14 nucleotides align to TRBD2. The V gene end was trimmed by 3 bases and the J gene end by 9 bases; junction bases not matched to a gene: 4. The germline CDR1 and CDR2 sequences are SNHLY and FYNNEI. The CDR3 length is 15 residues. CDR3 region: CASSEGLAGDGEQFF. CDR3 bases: TGTGCCAGCAGTGAGGGACTAGCGGGAGATGGTGAGCAGTTCTTC. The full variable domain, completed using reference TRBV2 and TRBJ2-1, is EPEVTQTPSHQVTQMGQEVILRCVPISNHLYFYWYRQILGQKVEFLVSFYNNEISEKSEIFDDQFSVERPDGSNFTLKIRSTKLEDSAMYFCASSEGLAGDGEQFFGPGTRLTVL.

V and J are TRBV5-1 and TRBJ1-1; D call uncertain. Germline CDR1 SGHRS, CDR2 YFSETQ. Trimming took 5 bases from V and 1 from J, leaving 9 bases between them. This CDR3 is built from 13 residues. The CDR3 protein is CASSEQQNTEAFF. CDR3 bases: TGCGCCAGCAGTGAACAGCAGAACACTGAAGCTTTCTTT.

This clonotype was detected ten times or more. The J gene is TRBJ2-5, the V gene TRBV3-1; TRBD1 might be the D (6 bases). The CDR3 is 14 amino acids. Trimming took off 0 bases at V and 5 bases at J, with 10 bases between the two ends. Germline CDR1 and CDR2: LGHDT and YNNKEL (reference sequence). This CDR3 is CASSQEGGGETQYF. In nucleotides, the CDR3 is TGTGCCAGCAGCCAAGAAGGGGGTGGGGAGACCCAGTACTTC.

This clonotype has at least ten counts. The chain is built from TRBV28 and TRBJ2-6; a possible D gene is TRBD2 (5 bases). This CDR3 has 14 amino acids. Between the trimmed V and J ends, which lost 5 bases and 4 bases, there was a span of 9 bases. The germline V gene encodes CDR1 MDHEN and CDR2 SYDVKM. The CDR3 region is CASSLPGGANVLTF. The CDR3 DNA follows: TGTGCCAGCAGTCTACCGGGGGGGGCCAACGTCCTGACTTTC.